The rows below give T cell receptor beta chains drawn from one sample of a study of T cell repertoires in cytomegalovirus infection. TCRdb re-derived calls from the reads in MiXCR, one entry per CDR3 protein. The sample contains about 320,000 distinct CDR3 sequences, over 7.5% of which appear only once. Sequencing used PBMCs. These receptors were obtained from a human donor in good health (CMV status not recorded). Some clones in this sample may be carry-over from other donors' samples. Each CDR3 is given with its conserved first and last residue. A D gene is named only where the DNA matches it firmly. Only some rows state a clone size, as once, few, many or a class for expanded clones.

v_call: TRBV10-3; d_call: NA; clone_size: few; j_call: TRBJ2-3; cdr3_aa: CAISDKREITDTQYF; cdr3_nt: TGTGCCATCAGTGACAAACGGGAGATAACAGATACGCAGTATTTT
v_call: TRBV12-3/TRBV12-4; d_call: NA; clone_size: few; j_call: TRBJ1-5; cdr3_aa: CASSLDVRRNQPQHF; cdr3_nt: TGTGCCAGCAGTTTAGACGTCAGGCGGAATCAGCCCCAGCATTTT
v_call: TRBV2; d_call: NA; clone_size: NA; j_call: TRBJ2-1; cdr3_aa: CASSDRDFYNEQFF; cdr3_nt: TGTGCCAGCAGTGACCGGGACTTTTACAATGAGCAGTTCTTC
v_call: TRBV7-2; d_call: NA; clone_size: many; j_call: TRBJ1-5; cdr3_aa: CASSPVGQGEFSNQPQHF; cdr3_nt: TGTGCCAGCAGCCCGGTGGGGCAGGGTGAATTTAGCAATCAGCCCCAGCATTTT
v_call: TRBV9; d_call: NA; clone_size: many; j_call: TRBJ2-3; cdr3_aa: CASSVEGRAGTDTQYF; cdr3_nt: TGTGCCAGCAGCGTAGAAGGCCGTGCGGGAACAGATACGCAGTATTTT
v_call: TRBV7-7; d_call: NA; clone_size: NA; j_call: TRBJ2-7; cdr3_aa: CASSRDQTYEQYF; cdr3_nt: TGTGCCAGCAGCCGGGACCAAACGTACGAGCAGTACTTC
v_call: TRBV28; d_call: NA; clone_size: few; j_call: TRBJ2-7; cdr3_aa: CASRRPGYRVYEQYF; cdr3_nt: TGTGCCAGCAGGCGACCGGGTTATAGGGTGTACGAGCAGTACTTC
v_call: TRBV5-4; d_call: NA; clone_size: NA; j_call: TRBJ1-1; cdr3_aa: CASSSTYGQEAFF; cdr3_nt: TGTGCCAGCAGCTCGACTTATGGACAGGAAGCTTTCTTT
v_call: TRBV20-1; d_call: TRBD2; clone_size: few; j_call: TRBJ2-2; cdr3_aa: CSARGGPRTGELFF; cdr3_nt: TGCAGTGCCCGCGGGGGGCCAAGAACCGGGGAGCTGTTTTTT
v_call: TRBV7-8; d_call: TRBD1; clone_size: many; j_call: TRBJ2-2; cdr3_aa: CASSGQGGTGELFF; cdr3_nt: TGTGCCAGCAGTGGACAGGGGGGCACCGGGGAGCTGTTTTTT
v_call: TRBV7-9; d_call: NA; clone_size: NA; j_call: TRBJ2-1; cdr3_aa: CASRGADLAREQFF; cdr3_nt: TGTGCCAGCAGAGGGGCGGACTTGGCTCGGGAGCAGTTCTTC
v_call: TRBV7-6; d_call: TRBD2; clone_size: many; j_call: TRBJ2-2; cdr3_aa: CASSLTTAGATTGELFF; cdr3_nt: TGTGCCAGCAGCCTTACGACGGCGGGAGCCACCACCGGGGAGCTGTTTTTT
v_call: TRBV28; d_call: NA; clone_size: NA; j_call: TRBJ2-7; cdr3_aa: CASSLSPGVSSYEQYF; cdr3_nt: TGTGCCAGCAGTTTATCTCCAGGGGTGAGCTCCTACGAGCAGTACTTC
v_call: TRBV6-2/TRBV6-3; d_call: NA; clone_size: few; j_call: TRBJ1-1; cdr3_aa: CASSRRDTGRTEAFF; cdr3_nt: TGTGCCAGCAGTCGCCGGGACACCGGGCGGACTGAAGCTTTCTTT
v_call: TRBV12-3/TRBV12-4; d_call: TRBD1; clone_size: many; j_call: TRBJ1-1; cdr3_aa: CASSRQGSNTEAFF; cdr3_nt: TGTGCCAGCAGTCGACAGGGAAGCAACACTGAAGCTTTCTTT
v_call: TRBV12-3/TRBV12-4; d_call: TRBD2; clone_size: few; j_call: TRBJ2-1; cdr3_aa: CASSFRSGATGEQFF; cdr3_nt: TGTGCCAGCAGTTTTAGGAGCGGGGCTACGGGGGAGCAGTTCTTC
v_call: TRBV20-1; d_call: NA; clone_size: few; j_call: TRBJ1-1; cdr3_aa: CSASFLRVNTEAFF; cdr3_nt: TGCAGTGCTAGTTTTTTACGGGTGAACACTGAAGCTTTCTTT
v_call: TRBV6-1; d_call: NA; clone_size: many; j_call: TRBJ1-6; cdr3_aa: CASNLRSGAPLHF; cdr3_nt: TGTGCCAGCAACCTAAGGTCGGGTGCGCCCCTCCACTTT
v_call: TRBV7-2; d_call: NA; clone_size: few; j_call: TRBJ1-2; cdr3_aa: CASSPTGSNYGYTF; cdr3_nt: TGTGCCAGCAGCCCGACAGGATCTAACTATGGCTACACCTTC
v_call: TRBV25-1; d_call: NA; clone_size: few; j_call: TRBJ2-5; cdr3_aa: CASSYQGAAVQETQYF; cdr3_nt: TGTGCCAGCAGCTACCAAGGGGCCGCGGTCCAAGAGACCCAGTACTTC
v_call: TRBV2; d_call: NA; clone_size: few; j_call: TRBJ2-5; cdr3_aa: CASSDVGLQETQYF; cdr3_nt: TGTGCCAGCAGTGACGTCGGGCTTCAAGAGACCCAGTACTTC
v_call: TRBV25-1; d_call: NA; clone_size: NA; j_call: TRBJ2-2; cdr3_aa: CASSPGGELFF; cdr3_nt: TGTGCCAGCTCCCCCGGCGGGGAGCTGTTTTTT
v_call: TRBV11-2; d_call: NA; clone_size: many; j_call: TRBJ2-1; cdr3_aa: CASSLPGRKTYNEQFF; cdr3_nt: TGTGCCAGCAGTTTACCCGGACGGAAGACCTACAATGAGCAGTTCTTC
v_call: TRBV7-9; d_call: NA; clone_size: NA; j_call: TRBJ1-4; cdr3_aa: CASSRGTDEKLFF; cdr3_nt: TGTGCCAGCAGCCGAGGGACTGATGAAAAACTGTTTTTT
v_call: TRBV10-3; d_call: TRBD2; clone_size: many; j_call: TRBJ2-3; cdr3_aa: CAISDALGNSGKSDTQYF; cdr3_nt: TGTGCCATCAGTGACGCCCTTGGTAATAGCGGGAAGTCAGATACGCAGTATTTT
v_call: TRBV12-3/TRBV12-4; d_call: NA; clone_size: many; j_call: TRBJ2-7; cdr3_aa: CASRVSGVYEQYF; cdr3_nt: TGTGCCAGCAGAGTATCCGGGGTCTACGAGCAGTACTTC
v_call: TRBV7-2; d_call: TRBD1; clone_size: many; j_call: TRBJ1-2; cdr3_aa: CASSLDRPYGSTAYGYTF; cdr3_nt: TGTGCCAGCAGCTTGGACAGGCCTTATGGCAGTACGGCCTATGGCTACACCTTC
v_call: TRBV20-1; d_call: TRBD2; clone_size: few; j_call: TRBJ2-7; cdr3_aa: CSARDLVAGGHLGEQYF; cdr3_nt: TGCAGTGCTAGAGATTTAGTAGCGGGAGGGCACCTCGGTGAGCAGTACTTC
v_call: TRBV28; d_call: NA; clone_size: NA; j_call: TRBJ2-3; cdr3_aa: CASSPPTRVDTQYF; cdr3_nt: TGTGCCAGCAGTCCCCCGACCCGGGTAGATACGCAGTATTTT
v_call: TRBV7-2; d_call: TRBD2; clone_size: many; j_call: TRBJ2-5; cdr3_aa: CASSLGGRGETQYF; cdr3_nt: TGTGCCAGCAGCTTAGGAGGGAGGGGAGAGACCCAGTACTTC
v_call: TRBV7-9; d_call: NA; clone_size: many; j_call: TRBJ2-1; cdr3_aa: CASSPRGRRDNEQFF; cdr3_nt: TGTGCCAGCAGCCCACGGGGGCGGCGGGACAATGAGCAGTTCTTC
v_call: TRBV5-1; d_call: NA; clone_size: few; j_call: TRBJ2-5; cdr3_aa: CASKSWRAKSSQETQYF; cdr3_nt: TGCGCCAGCAAAAGCTGGAGGGCGAAGTCCTCCCAAGAGACCCAGTACTTC
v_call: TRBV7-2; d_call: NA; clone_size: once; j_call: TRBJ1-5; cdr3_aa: CASSWEGFGNQPQHF; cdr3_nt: TGTGCCAGCAGCTGGGAGGGTTTCGGCAATCAGCCCCAGCATTTT
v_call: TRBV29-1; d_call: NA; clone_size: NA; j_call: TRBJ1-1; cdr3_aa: CSVEGTIDDTEAFF; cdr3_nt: TGCAGCGTCGAAGGGACGATTGACGACACTGAAGCTTTCTTT
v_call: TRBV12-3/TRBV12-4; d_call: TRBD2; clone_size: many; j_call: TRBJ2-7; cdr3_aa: CASSPRGEGYEQYF; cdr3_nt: TGTGCCAGCAGTCCACGGGGGGAAGGGTACGAGCAGTACTTC
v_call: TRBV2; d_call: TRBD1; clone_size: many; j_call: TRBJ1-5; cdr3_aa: CASHQGGANQPQHF; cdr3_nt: TGTGCCAGCCATCAGGGGGGGGCCAATCAGCCCCAGCATTTT
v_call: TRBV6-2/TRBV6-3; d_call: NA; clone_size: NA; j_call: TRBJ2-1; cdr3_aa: CASRQGYNEQFF; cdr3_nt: TGTGCCAGCAGACAGGGATACAATGAGCAGTTCTTC
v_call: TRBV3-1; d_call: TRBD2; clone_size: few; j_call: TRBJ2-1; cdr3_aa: CASSQAISGFNEQFF; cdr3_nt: TGTGCCAGCAGCCAAGCGATTAGCGGGTTCAATGAGCAGTTCTTC
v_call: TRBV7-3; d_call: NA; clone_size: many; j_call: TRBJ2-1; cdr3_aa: CASSLEPPPYNEQFF; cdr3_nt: TGTGCCAGCTCCTTAGAACCCCCCCCGTACAATGAGCAGTTCTTC
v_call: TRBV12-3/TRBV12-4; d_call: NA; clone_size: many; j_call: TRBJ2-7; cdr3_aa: CASSLAMVAEAYEQYF; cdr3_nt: TGTGCCAGCAGTTTAGCGATGGTAGCAGAGGCCTACGAGCAGTACTTC
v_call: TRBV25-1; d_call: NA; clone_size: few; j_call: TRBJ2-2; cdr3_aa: CASSEVGELFF; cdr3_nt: TGTGCCAGCAGTGAAGTAGGGGAGCTGTTTTTT
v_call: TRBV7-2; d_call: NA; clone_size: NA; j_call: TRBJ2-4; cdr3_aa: CASSRDSSKNIQYF; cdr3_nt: TGTGCCAGCAGCCGAGACAGTTCCAAAAACATTCAGTACTTC
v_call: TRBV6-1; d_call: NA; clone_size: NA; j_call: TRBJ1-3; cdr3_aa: CASSGGYFSGNTIYF; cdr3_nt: TGTGCCAGCAGTGGGGGATACTTCTCTGGAAACACCATATATTTT
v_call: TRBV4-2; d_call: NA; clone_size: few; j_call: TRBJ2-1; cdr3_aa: CASSPTGGHGTYNEQFF; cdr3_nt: TGTGCCAGCAGCCCGACCGGAGGACATGGGACCTACAATGAGCAGTTCTTC
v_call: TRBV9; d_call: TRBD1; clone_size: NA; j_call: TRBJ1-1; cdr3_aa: CASSPHPPGQGVNTEAFF; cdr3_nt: TGTGCCAGCAGCCCCCACCCCCCGGGACAGGGGGTGAACACTGAAGCTTTCTTT
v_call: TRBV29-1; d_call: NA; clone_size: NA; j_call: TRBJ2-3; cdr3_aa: CSVGRLGGTDTQYF; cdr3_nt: TGCAGCGTCGGACGGCTTGGGGGCACAGATACGCAGTATTTT
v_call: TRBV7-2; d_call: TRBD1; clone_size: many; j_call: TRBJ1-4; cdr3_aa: CASSSDRVGEKLFF; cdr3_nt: TGTGCCAGCAGCTCCGACAGGGTCGGAGAAAAACTGTTTTTT
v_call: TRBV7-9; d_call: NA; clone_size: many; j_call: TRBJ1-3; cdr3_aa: CASPIGNTIYF; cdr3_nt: TGTGCCAGCCCGATCGGGAACACCATATATTTT
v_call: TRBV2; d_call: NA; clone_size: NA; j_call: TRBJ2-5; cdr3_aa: CASSGLETQYF; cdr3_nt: TGTGCCAGCAGTGGGTTAGAGACCCAGTACTTC
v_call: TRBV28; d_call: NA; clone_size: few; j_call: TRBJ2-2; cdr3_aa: CASIWGGTGELFF; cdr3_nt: TGTGCCAGCATATGGGGAGGTACCGGGGAGCTGTTTTTT
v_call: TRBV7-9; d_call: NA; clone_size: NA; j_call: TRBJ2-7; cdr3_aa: CASSIFTSADLSF; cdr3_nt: TGTGCCAGCAGCATATTTACGTCGGCGGACCTTTCCTTC
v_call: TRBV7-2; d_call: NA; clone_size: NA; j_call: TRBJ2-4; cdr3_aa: CASSLGLARVKNIQYF; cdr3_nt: TGTGCCAGCAGCTTAGGCTTAGCCCGGGTCAAAAACATTCAGTACTTC
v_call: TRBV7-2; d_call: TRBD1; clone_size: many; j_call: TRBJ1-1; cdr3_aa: CASSRRPGTGVAMNTEAFF; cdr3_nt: TGTGCCAGCAGCCGCCGTCCCGGGACAGGGGTTGCGATGAACACTGAAGCTTTCTTT
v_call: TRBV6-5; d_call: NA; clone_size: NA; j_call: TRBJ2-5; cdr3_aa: CASSYRPGETQYF; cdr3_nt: TGTGCCAGCAGTTACCGGCCCGGGGAGACCCAGTACTTC
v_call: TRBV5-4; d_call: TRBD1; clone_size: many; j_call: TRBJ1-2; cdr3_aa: CASSSLRTGMNYGYTF; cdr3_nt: TGTGCCAGCAGCTCTTTACGGACAGGCATGAACTATGGCTACACCTTC
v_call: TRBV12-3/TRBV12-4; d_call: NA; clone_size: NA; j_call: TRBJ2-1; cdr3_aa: CASSLRYEQFF; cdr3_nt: TGTGCCAGCAGCTTAAGATATGAGCAGTTCTTC
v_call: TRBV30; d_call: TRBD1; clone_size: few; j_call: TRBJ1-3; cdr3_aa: CAWRRDRAHSGNTIYF; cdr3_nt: TGTGCCTGGAGGAGGGACAGGGCCCACTCTGGAAACACCATATATTTT
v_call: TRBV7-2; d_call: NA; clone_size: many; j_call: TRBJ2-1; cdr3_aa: CASSLGDPGNGQFF; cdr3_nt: TGTGCCAGCAGCTTAGGAGACCCCGGTAATGGGCAGTTCTTC